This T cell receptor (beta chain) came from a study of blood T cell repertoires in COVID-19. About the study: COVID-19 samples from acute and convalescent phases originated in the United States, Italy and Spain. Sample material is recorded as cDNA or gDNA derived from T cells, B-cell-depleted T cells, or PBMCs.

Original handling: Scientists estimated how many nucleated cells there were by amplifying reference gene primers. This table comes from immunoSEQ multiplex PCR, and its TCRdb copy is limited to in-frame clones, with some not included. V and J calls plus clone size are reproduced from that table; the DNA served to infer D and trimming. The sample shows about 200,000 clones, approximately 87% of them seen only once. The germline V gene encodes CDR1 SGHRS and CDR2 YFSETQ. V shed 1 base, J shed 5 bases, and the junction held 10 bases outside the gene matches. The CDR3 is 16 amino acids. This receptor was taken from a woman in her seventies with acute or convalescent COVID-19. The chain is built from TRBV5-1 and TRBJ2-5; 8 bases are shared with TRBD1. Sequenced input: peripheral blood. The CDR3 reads CASSLTPGGLGETQYF. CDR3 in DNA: TGCGCCAGCAGCTTGACTCCAGGGGGCCTCGGGGAGACCCAGTACTTC.